These T cell receptor beta chains were read from a single sample in a study of blood T cells in healthy people across ages. TCRdb called the 5' RACE reads again in MiXCR, with one record for every CDR3 protein. The table has around 800,000 distinct CDR3 sequences, around 68% seen once. Sequencing was performed on blood. Every receptor here comes from a man younger than 40 in good health. CDR3s include the opening cysteine and the closing phenylalanine or tryptophan. Fields, in order: D gene, V gene, J gene, clone size, CDR3 protein, CDR3 DNA. D genes are given only for firm matches. Clone size is stated in some rows and not others, as once, few, many or a class when expanded.

NA	TRBV6-5	TRBJ2-6	NA	CASSYGRGPKSSGANVLTF	TGTGCCAGCAGTTATGGTCGGGGGCCGAAGAGCTCTGGGGCCAACGTCCTGACTTTC
NA	TRBV6-1	TRBJ1-1	NA	CASSEATGTYEAFF	TGTGCCAGCAGTGAGGCCACCGGGACCTATGAAGCTTTCTTT
NA	TRBV7-3	TRBJ1-2	few	CASSLTGASYGYTF	TGTGCCAGCAGCTTAACGGGGGCCAGCTATGGCTACACCTTC
TRBD1	TRBV9	TRBJ2-5	NA	CASSPGTGRQETQYF	TGTGCCAGCAGCCCCGGGACAGGGCGTCAAGAGACCCAGTACTTC
TRBD1	TRBV7-3	TRBJ2-7	NA	CASSLGQDSSEQYF	TGTGCCAGCAGCTTGGGACAGGACTCCTCCGAGCAGTACTTC
NA	TRBV24-1	TRBJ2-5	NA	CATSDLGGLQGETQYF	TGTGCCACCAGTGATTTGGGGGGCCTCCAGGGAGAGACCCAGTACTTC
NA	TRBV6-1	TRBJ2-1	NA	CASSDRIPPYNEQFF	TGTGCCAGCAGTGATCGTATACCTCCCTACAATGAGCAGTTCTTC
TRBD1	TRBV7-2	TRBJ2-1	NA	CASSPGGSLSYEQFF	TGTGCCAGCAGCCCAGGGGGCAGTCTTTCCTACGAGCAGTTCTTC
NA	TRBV20-1	TRBJ2-3	NA	CSAPDRALNTQYF	TGCAGTGCGCCCGATCGGGCGCTGAATACGCAGTATTTT
NA	TRBV9	TRBJ2-2	NA	CASSAVGAGELFF	TGTGCCAGCAGCGCAGTAGGGGCCGGGGAGCTGTTTTTT
NA	TRBV12-3/TRBV12-4	TRBJ1-1	NA	CASSPGGFGSEAFF	TGTGCCAGCAGCCCCGGGGGTTTCGGGTCTGAAGCTTTCTTT
NA	TRBV5-5	TRBJ2-1	NA	CASSPEDRNNEQFF	TGTGCCAGCAGCCCCGAGGACCGCAACAATGAGCAGTTCTTC
NA	TRBV5-1	TRBJ2-1	once	CASSLRGLERRYNEQFF	TGCGCCAGCAGCTTAAGGGGTCTCGAGAGGAGGTACAATGAGCAGTTCTTC
TRBD1	TRBV6-1	TRBJ2-7	NA	CASSEGDRGGFYEQYF	TGTGCCAGCAGTGAAGGGGACAGGGGCGGTTTCTACGAGCAGTACTTC
NA	TRBV9	TRBJ2-1	NA	CASSGGINYNEQFF	TGTGCCAGCAGTGGGGGAATTAACTACAATGAGCAGTTCTTC
NA	TRBV5-1	TRBJ2-1	NA	CASSLGGGISYNEQFF	TGCGCCAGCAGCTTGGGAGGGGGGATCTCCTACAATGAGCAGTTCTTC
NA	TRBV18	TRBJ2-1	NA	CASSPGSGDYNEQFF	TGTGCCAGCTCACCAGGGTCGGGGGACTACAATGAGCAGTTCTTC
NA	TRBV29-1	TRBJ2-7	NA	CSVEDAYEQYF	TGCAGCGTTGAGGACGCGTACGAGCAGTACTTC